This T cell receptor (beta chain) originates from a study of cytomegalovirus exposure and HLA in healthy donors. The wider study: Membership in the Caucasian-associated ancestry cluster was found for about four fifths of 350 to 450 genotyped donors.

This clone appeared once. Its antigen is currently unknown. Compared with germline, one end of the junction differs, possibly owing to a read error. Other DNA sequences from this sample encode an identical CDR3 as well. There are 16 residues in the CDR3. Looked up from germline, CDR1 is MNHEY and CDR2 is SMNVEV (reference sequence). Study-wide results and limits: Later analysis reportedly placed an Asian-associated ancestry cluster below the roughly 700-donor mean in N-insertions. The authors assumed roughly uniform sequencing depth across donors for presence/absence analyses. Earlier results showed most TCR beta V segments being productive about 87% or about 30% of the time.

A multiplex PCR was run with 60 Vbeta primers and 13 Jbeta primers. The data were produced by immunoSEQ multiplex PCR, yet TCRdb's version contains in-frame clones alone and is incomplete. The sample lists 200,000 to 250,000 clones; approximately 70% were seen once. The TCR was taken from a middle-aged man in good health and CMV-seropositive. The chain has TRBV27 and TRBJ2-7, with D possibly TRBD2 on 5 matching bases. Material for sequencing was PBMCs. DNA of the CDR3: TGTGCCAGCAGTCTATCGGGTCTAAACGGGATTTACGAGCAGTACTTC. Protein product: CASSLSGLNGIYEQYF.